These 7 T cell receptor beta chains were sequenced from one sample in a study of shared clonotypes between healthy human individuals. In the naive CD8 group, cells lacked CD45RO and were positively selected for CCR7, so terminally differentiated effector memory CD45RA+ cells were left out. Using immunoSEQ multiplex PCR, the repertoire was profiled, and TCRdb retains in-frame clones only, with some absent. Found here are millions of clones, 85% to 95% of them singletons; the top ten hold roughly 1%. Material for sequencing was naive CD8+ T cells sorted from blood. The receptors come from a man younger than 35 in good health.

This rearrangement joins TRBV6-6 to TRBJ2-7, with 12 bases fitting TRBD2. V lost 3 bases and J lost 2; bases outside the gene matches: 5. Germline lookup yields CDR1 MNHNY and CDR2 SVGAGI (reference sequence). This CDR3 contains 16 residues. The CDR3: CASSYGPSGGAYEQYF. For the CDR3, the DNA is TGTGCCAGCAGTTATGGGCCTAGCGGGGGGGCCTACGAGCAGTACTTC.

The chain is built from TRBV15 and TRBJ2-7; 7 bases map to TRBD1. V was pared by 4 bases and J by 2 bases, with 8 bases of the junction left unmatched. Germline V CDR1 and CDR2: LNHNV, YYDKDF (reference sequence). The CDR3 is 15 amino acids. The CDR3 region is CATSIGQVEAYEQYF. The CDR3 DNA sequence: TGTGCCACCAGCATAGGACAGGTCGAGGCCTACGAGCAGTACTTC.

The chain uses TRBV4-3 and TRBJ2-3, with a possible D match to TRBD2 (5 bases). Trimming removed 4 bases from V and 0 bases from J, with 5 bases in between. Germline V gene data show CDR1 as LGHNA and CDR2 as YSLEER. The CDR3 is 13 amino acids. The CDR3 DNA is TGCGCCAGCAGCCCGGGGAGCACAGATACGCAGTATTTT. Its translation is CASSPGSTDTQYF.

This clone was seen once. This sequence joins TRBV5-1 and TRBJ1-1; weak D call: TRBD1 (5 bases). The germline V and J ends were trimmed by 2 bases and 4 bases, with 12 bases remaining between them. The CDR3 contains 14 residues. Germline CDR1 reads SGHRS; CDR2 reads YFSETQ. CDR3 in amino acids: CASSFWDSGTEAFF. The CDR3 DNA is TGCGCCAGCAGCTTTTGGGACTCGGGCACTGAAGCTTTCTTT.

The V call is TRBV29-1, the J call TRBJ2-7; a weak D match, TRBD2 (5 bases). The germline V and J ends were trimmed by 1 base and 2 bases, with 12 bases remaining between them. Germline V CDR1 and CDR2: SQVTM, ANQGSEA. The CDR3 contains 14 residues. The CDR3 loop is CSVEGIAGPYEQYF. The CDR3 DNA reads TGCAGCGTTGAAGGTATCGCGGGCCCCTACGAGCAGTACTTC.

V and J are TRBV5-1 and TRBJ2-7; 11 nucleotides agree with TRBD2. The germline CDR1 and CDR2 sequences are SGHRS and YFSETQ. CDR3 length: 13 amino acids. V lost 3 bases to trimming and J lost 7 bases; unmatched junction nucleotides: 3. Written as DNA, the CDR3 is TGCGCCAGCAGCTCCGGGACTAGCGGAGAGCAGTACTTC. This gives the protein CASSSGTSGEQYF.

CDR3 nucleotides: TGTGCCAGCAGCGTAGGAGGGGGACCAGATAATGAAAAACTGTTTTTT. It yields the protein CASSVGGGPDNEKLFF. The rearrangement joins TRBV9 to TRBJ1-4; D is perhaps TRBD1 (6 bases). The V and J ends lost 0 bases and 4 bases respectively, with 13 bases between them. The CDR3 loop spans 16 amino acids. Germline-derived CDR1 and CDR2 are SGDLS and YYNGEE.